Sequencing of this T cell receptor beta chain was carried out in a study of T-cell memory formation after mild COVID-19. This clonotype was detected a few times. Germline V gene lookup returns CDR1 MGHRA and CDR2 YSYEKL. V dropped 1 base and J dropped 1 base, with 13 bases sitting between them. The CDR3 covers 16 residues. Barcoded TCR alpha and TCR beta cDNA libraries with UMIs came from 5'RACE using constant-segment primers. A single record per CDR3 protein comes from TCRdb applying MiXCR to the 5' RACE reads. The profile shows around 300,000 distinct CDR3 sequences, over 11% of them singletons. Sequencing was done on a sample of PBMCs or a T cell subset sorted from them (not recorded which). The origin of this receptor is a young man who had mild COVID-19 (a few samples of this study predate the infection). Cell type and time point are not known. The chain has TRBV4-1 and TRBJ1-1; D is ambiguous. CDR3 nucleotide sequence: TGCGCCAGCAGCCAAGGACGATTTGGCAGGAACACTGAAGCTTTCTTT. This translates into CASSQGRFGRNTEAFF.